One and the same sample provided the 17 T cell receptor beta chains below, sequenced in a study of T cell responses to AZD1222 COVID-19 vaccine. Only in-frame clones appear in the TCRdb table, and some are missing; sequencing was by immunoSEQ multiplex PCR. The repertoire consists of about 66,000 clones, with 79% occurring once and the leading ten covering around 20%. Here the sequenced sample was peripheral blood, taken on day 0 of MenACWY control vaccination. All receptors come from an adult in good health.

The chain carries TRBV12-3 or TRBV12-4 and TRBJ2-7; 7 bases match TRBD1. After removal of 5 bases from V and 6 bases from J, the junction contained 4 bases not matched to a gene. The CDR3 extends over 12 amino acids. This chain's CDR3 is CASSHRGPEQYF. CDR3 sequence (DNA): TGTGCCAGCAGTCACAGGGGTCCCGAGCAGTACTTC.

The rearrangement links TRBV4-2 to TRBJ2-7; 7 bases are a match to TRBD1. J lost 3 bases, V lost 0 bases, and 5 bases had no gene match. This CDR3 spans 15 amino acids. Germline V gene data show CDR1 as LGHNA and CDR2 as YNFKEQ. The CDR3 nucleotides read TGTGCCAGCAGCCAAGATCCGGGACAGATCTACGAGCAGTACTTC. It encodes CASSQDPGQIYEQYF.

This rearrangement joins TRBV28 to TRBJ1-5, with a tentative D call TRBD1 (6 bases). With 6 bases removed from V and 7 bases from J, the gap between germline ends came to 16 bases. The CDR3 covers 14 residues. Germline V CDR1 and CDR2: MDHEN, SYDVKM. The CDR3 region is CASRSGGQRQPQHF. DNA of the CDR3: TGTGCCAGCAGATCGGGTGGACAGAGGCAGCCCCAGCATTTT.

The chain uses TRBV6-5 and TRBJ1-1, with TRBD1 matching 9 bases. CDR3 length equals 14 residues. CDR1 and CDR2 (germline): MNHEY, SVGAGI. V was clipped by 6 bases and J by 4 bases; unmatched bases: 6. The CDR3 loop reads CASRDRGRVTEAFF. The CDR3 DNA sequence: TGTGCCAGCAGAGACAGGGGGAGGGTCACTGAAGCTTTCTTT.

The V and J genes are TRBV7-2 and TRBJ1-2, with unresolved D. CDR3 length: 13 amino acids. The ends were cut back, 2 bases at V and 7 bases at J, with 11 bases in the middle. Germline V CDR1 and CDR2: SGHTA, FQGNSA. The CDR3 here is CASSLYLDSGYTF. Here the CDR3 DNA reads TGTGCCAGCAGCTTATACCTGGATTCTGGCTACACCTTC.

Only one count was recorded for this clone. This chain links TRBV12-5 with TRBJ2-3; D remains ambiguous. This CDR3 is built from 16 residues. V lost 0 bases and J 0 bases, leaving 10 bases between the germline ends. Germline values: CDR1 LGHNT, CDR2 FRNRAP. The CDR3 DNA reads TGTGCTAGTGGTTTGGTAAACCCATCTAGCACAGATACGCAGTATTTT. Its protein product is CASGLVNPSSTDTQYF. Using reference TRBV12-5 and TRBJ2-3 for the parts outside the CDR3, the full variable domain is DARVTQTPRHKVTEMGQEVTMRCQPILGHNTVFWYRQTMMQGLELLAYFRNRAPLDDSGMPKDRFSAEMPDATLATLKIQPSEPRDSAVYFCASGLVNPSSTDTQYFGPGTRLTVL.

The V call is TRBV5-1, the J call TRBJ1-3; D gene uncertain. There are 17 residues in the CDR3. The germline gives CDR1 SGHRS, CDR2 YFSETQ. V dropped 0 bases and J dropped 0 bases, with 13 bases sitting between them. The CDR3 protein is CASSLDGQGVSGNTIYF. CDR3 nucleotides: TGCGCCAGCAGCTTGGACGGCCAAGGAGTCTCTGGAAACACCATATATTTT.

The V and J genes are TRBV27 and TRBJ2-7; D ambiguous. The germline V gene has CDR1 MNHEY and CDR2 SMNVEV (reference sequence). The V end was cut by 3 bases, the J end by 5 bases, with 14 bases between. The CDR3 has 14 residues. CDR3 nucleotide sequence: TGTGCCAGCAGTTTCACGAAAGCCACCCACGAGCAGTACTTC. This encodes CASSFTKATHEQYF.

The chain couples TRBV5-4 to TRBJ1-1; 12 bases agree with TRBD1. Germline lookup yields CDR1 SGHNT and CDR2 YYREEE (reference sequence). The J segment lost 3 bases and the V segment lost 3 bases, leaving 9 bases of the junction unmatched. The CDR3 has 17 residues. The CDR3 coding sequence is TGTGCCAGCAGCTCCCCGCCGGGACAGGGGGCTTACACTGAAGCTTTCTTT. Translated, it gives CASSSPPGQGAYTEAFF.

The chain recombines TRBV28 with TRBJ2-5; TRBD2 aligns across 10 bases. The CDR3 covers 14 residues. V gave up 4 bases and J gave up 5 bases; unmatched junction bases: 4. The germline gives CDR1 MDHEN, CDR2 SYDVKM. CDR3: CASSSLAGAETQYF. The CDR3 nucleotides are TGTGCCAGCAGTTCCCTAGCGGGGGCGGAGACCCAGTACTTC.

The chain is built from TRBV5-3 and TRBJ1-5, with 8 bases that match TRBD1. TRBV5-3 carries the ORF label, with uncertain function. The length of the CDR3 is 20 residues. The ends lost 2 bases at V and 3 bases at J; junction bases unmatched: 19. The CDR3 reads CARSFPGGTGWASYNQPQHF. The CDR3, as DNA: TGTGCCAGAAGCTTTCCCGGGGGGACAGGTTGGGCCTCGTACAATCAGCCCCAGCATTTT.

The V gene is TRBV7-8, the J gene TRBJ1-1; D is undetermined. The length of the CDR3 is 14 residues. Germline V CDR1 and CDR2: SGHVS, FQNEAQ. The V and J ends lost 1 base and 0 bases respectively, with 6 bases between them. The CDR3 DNA is TGTGCCAGCAGCTTAGGCACCTTGAACACTGAAGCTTTCTTT. The encoded protein is CASSLGTLNTEAFF.

The chain carries TRBV5-4 and TRBJ2-1, with 10 bases matching TRBD2. Germline lookup yields CDR1 SGHNT and CDR2 YYREEE (reference sequence). The CDR3 is 15 residues long. The ends lost 2 bases at V and 5 bases at J; junction bases unmatched: 4. The CDR3: CASSFSGGGNNEQFF. In DNA, the CDR3 is TGTGCCAGCAGCTTCAGCGGGGGGGGGAACAATGAGCAGTTCTTC.

The chain recombines TRBV5-1 with TRBJ2-3, with 7 bases matching TRBD2. This CDR3 comprises 16 residues. The junction had 10 bases not matched to a gene; V was cut back by 1 base and J by 5 bases. The germline gives CDR1 SGHRS, CDR2 YFSETQ. The CDR3 bases are TGCGCCAGCAGCTTGTTCTCCGGACTAGGTATAGATACGCAGTATTTT. It codes for CASSLFSGLGIDTQYF.

The rearrangement uses TRBV30 and TRBJ1-3; D ambiguous. This CDR3 has 15 amino acids. Germline-derived CDR1 and CDR2 are GTSNPN and SVGIG (reference sequence). Trimming stripped 0 bases from V and 0 bases from J, with 9 bases between. The DNA for the CDR3 is TGTGCCTGGAGTGTTGGGCAACTCTCTGGAAACACCATATATTTT. It is translated as CAWSVGQLSGNTIYF.

V gene TRBV6-1 combines with J gene TRBJ1-3, with TRBD1 matching 8 bases. The CDR3 spans 14 residues. CDR1 MNHNS and CDR2 SASEGT come from the germline V gene. V was pared by 8 bases and J by 4 bases, with 7 bases of the junction left unmatched. The CDR3 region is CASLDREKGNTIYF. The CDR3 region has the DNA TGTGCCAGCCTGGACAGGGAGAAAGGAAACACCATATATTTT.

The J gene is TRBJ2-5, the V gene TRBV3-1 (or the pseudogene TRBV3-2); 7 bases agree with TRBD2. This CDR3 contains 14 residues. Germline lookup yields CDR1 LGHDT and CDR2 YNNKEL (reference sequence). After removal of 1 base from V and 2 bases from J, the junction contained 1 base not matched to a gene. Here the CDR3 DNA reads TGTGCCAGCAGCCAAGTGGGGGGGCAAGAGACCCAGTACTTC. Encoded protein: CASSQVGGQETQYF.